This passage covers 10 T cell receptor beta chains from one sample sequenced in a study of PD-1 blockade in classical Hodgkin lymphoma. Each of the patients experienced relapse following autologous stem cell transplantation, and their brentuximab vedotin exposure differed. Profiled with immunoSEQ multiplex PCR; TCRdb holds only in-frame clones, not every one. The sample lists 35,000 to 50,000 clones, less than 80% occurring once. The source material was peripheral blood mononuclear cells (PBMCs), sampled at baseline. Receptors were obtained from a human donor with classical Hodgkin lymphoma.

V usage is TRBV29-1 and J usage is TRBJ1-1, with D possibly TRBD1 on 5 matching bases. This CDR3 comprises 16 residues. Germline CDR1 SQVTM, CDR2 ANQGSEA. V lost 4 bases and J 1 base, leaving 19 bases between the germline ends. The CDR3 here is CSVVRTAQGPNTEAFF. The CDR3 DNA sequence: TGCAGCGTTGTCCGCACGGCGCAGGGACCGAACACTGAAGCTTTCTTT.

This clone appeared a single time. The rearrangement links TRBV5-1 to TRBJ1-1, with D perhaps TRBD1 (5 bases). The CDR3 totals 16 residues. Germline CDR1 reads SGHRS; CDR2 reads YFSETQ. V was trimmed by 2 bases and J by 3 bases, leaving 17 bases between them. The CDR3 loop reads CASSLGDPSGDTEAFF. The CDR3 DNA reads TGCGCCAGCAGCTTAGGGGACCCCTCGGGGGACACTGAAGCTTTCTTT.

The chain carries TRBV6-5 and TRBJ2-3, with 9 nucleotides matching TRBD1. The J segment lost 4 bases and the V segment lost 5 bases, leaving 4 bases of the junction unmatched. CDR3 length: 14 residues. Germline CDR1 reads MNHEY; CDR2 reads SVGAGI. The CDR3 sequence: CASSNTGGADTQYF. CDR3 bases: TGTGCCAGCAGTAACACAGGGGGCGCAGATACGCAGTATTTT.

The chain couples TRBV5-4 to TRBJ2-7, with TRBD2 identical over 12 bases. V was clipped by 4 bases and J by 6 bases; unmatched bases: 11. The germline V gene encodes CDR1 SGHNT and CDR2 YYREEE (reference sequence). This CDR3 is built from 16 residues. The CDR3 spells CASSPQRLAGVGEQYF. For the CDR3, the DNA is TGTGCCAGCAGCCCTCAGAGACTAGCGGGAGTCGGCGAGCAGTACTTC. The complete variable domain, with remaining parts taken from reference TRBV5-4 and TRBJ2-7, reads ETGVTQSPTHLIKTRGQQVTLRCSSQSGHNTVSWYQQALGQGPQFIFQYYREEENGRGNFPPRFSGLQFPNYSSELNVNALELDDSALYLCASSPQRLAGVGEQYFGPGTRLTVT.

This clone was counted a few times. The J gene is TRBJ2-7, the V gene TRBV5-4; D possibly corresponds to TRBD1 (5 bases). Germline loops: CDR1 SGHNT, CDR2 YYREEE (reference sequence). The CDR3 covers 14 residues. Between the trimmed V and J ends, which lost 0 bases and 5 bases, there was a span of 12 bases. The CDR3 DNA follows: TGTGCCAGCAGCTTGGTTGGGGTAGGGGACGAGCAGTACTTC. It yields the protein CASSLVGVGDEQYF. Based on the CDR3 plus reference TRBV5-4 and TRBJ2-7, the full variable domain is ETGVTQSPTHLIKTRGQQVTLRCSSQSGHNTVSWYQQALGQGPQFIFQYYREEENGRGNFPPRFSGLQFPNYSSELNVNALELDDSALYLCASSLVGVGDEQYFGPGTRLTVT.

V usage is TRBV7-2 and J usage is TRBJ2-1; D remains ambiguous. Germline V gives CDR1 SGHTA, CDR2 FQGNSA. V was trimmed by 0 bases and J by 11 bases, leaving 11 bases between them. The CDR3 is 13 residues long. The CDR3 spells CASSLALLPQQFF. The CDR3 DNA reads TGTGCCAGCAGCTTAGCGCTCCTCCCGCAGCAGTTCTTC.

The chain employs TRBV7-6 and TRBJ1-2; D remains ambiguous. Per germline, CDR1 SGHVS and CDR2 FNYEAQ. Trimming shortened V by 3 bases and J by 7 bases, and 6 bases separated the two germline ends. CDR3 length: 11 residues. This chain's CDR3 is CASSFPVGYTF. The CDR3 coding sequence is TGTGCCAGCAGCTTTCCCGTTGGCTACACCTTC.

CDR3: CASSFSETQYF. In DNA form, the CDR3 reads TGTGCCAGCAGCTTTAGCGAGACCCAGTACTTC. This chain uses TRBV7-2 with TRBJ2-5; D uncertain. V dropped 3 bases and J dropped 5 bases, with 4 bases sitting between them. Germline-derived CDR1 and CDR2 are SGHTA and FQGNSA. This CDR3 has 11 residues.

The rearrangement links TRBV6-6 to TRBJ2-7, with D possibly being TRBD1 (6 bases). CDR1 is MNHNY and CDR2 is SVGAGI in the germline V gene (reference sequence). Trimming left V 3 bases short and J 5 bases short, with 14 bases between. The CDR3 has 14 amino acids. In DNA, the CDR3 is TGTGCCAGCAGTTATGGTAGGGGGACCGACGAGCAGTACTTC. It yields the protein CASSYGRGTDEQYF.

This sequence joins TRBV25-1 and TRBJ2-7; unclear D gene. From germline, CDR1 is MGHDK and CDR2 SYGVNS. Between the trimmed V and J ends, which lost 3 bases and 2 bases, there was a span of 8 bases. The CDR3 length is 13 residues. CDR3 sequence: CASSDIGPYEQYF. CDR3 DNA sequence: TGTGCCAGCAGTGATATTGGGCCCTACGAGCAGTACTTC.